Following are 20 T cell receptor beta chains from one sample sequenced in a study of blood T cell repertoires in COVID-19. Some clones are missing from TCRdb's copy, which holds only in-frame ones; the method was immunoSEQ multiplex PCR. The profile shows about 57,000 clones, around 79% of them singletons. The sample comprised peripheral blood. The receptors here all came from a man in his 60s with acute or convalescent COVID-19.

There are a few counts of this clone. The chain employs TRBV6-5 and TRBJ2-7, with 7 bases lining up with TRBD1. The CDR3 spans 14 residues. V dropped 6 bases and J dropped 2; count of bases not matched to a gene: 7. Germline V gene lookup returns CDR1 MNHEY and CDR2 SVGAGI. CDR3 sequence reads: CASRSQGSPYEQYF. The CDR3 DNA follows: TGTGCCAGCAGGTCACAGGGGAGTCCCTACGAGCAGTACTTC.

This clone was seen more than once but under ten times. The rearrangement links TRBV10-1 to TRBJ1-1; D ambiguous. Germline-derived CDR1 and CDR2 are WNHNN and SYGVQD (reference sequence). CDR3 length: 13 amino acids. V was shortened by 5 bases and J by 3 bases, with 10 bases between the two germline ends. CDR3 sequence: CASSSSGYTEAFF. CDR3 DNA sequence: TGCGCCAGCAGTTCCTCAGGATACACTGAAGCTTTCTTT.

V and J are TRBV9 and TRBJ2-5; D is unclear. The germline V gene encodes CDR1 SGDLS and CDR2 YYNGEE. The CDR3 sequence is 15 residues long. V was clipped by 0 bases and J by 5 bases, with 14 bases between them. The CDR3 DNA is TGTGCCAGCAGCGTAGACTCCCAGCGCGGCGAGACCCAGTACTTC. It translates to CASSVDSQRGETQYF.

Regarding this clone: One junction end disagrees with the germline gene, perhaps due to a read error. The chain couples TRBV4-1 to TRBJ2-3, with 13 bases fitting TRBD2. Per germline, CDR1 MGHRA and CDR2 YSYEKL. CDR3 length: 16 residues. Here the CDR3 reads CASSQGLAGGVDTQYF. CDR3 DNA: TGCGCCAGCAGCCAAGGACTAGCGGGAGGAGTAGATACGCAATATTTT.

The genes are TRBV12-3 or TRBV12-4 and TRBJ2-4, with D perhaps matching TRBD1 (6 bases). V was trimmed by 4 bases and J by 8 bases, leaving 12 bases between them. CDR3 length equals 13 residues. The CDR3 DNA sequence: TGTGCCAGCAGTTCGGACAGCTGGGACATTCAGTACTTC. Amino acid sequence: CASSSDSWDIQYF.

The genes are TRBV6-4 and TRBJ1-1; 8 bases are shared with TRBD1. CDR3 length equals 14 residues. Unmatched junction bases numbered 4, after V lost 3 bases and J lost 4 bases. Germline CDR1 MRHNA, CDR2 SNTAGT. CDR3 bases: TGTGCCAGCAGTGAGACAGGGGAGGTCACTGAAGCTTTCTTT. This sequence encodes CASSETGEVTEAFF.

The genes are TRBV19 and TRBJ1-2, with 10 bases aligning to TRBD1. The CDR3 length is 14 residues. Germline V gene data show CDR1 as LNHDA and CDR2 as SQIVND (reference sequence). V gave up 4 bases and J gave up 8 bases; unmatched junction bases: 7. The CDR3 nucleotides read TGTGCCAGTAGTACCGACAGGGGGCCTAGGGGCTACACCTTC. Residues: CASSTDRGPRGYTF.

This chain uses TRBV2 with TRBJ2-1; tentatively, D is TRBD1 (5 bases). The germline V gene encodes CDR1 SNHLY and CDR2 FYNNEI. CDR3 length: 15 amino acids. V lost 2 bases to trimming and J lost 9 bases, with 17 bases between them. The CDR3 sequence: CASSEHLQGSGEQFF. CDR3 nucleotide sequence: TGTGCCAGCAGTGAACATCTCCAGGGTTCCGGTGAGCAGTTCTTC.

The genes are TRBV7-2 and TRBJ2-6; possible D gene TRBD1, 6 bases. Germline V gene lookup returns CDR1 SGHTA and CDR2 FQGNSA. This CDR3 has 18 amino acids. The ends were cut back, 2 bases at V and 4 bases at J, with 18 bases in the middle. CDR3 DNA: TGTGCCAGCAGCTTAAGACAGGCAGGGGCCTCCGGGGCCAACGTCCTGACTTTC. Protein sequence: CASSLRQAGASGANVLTF.

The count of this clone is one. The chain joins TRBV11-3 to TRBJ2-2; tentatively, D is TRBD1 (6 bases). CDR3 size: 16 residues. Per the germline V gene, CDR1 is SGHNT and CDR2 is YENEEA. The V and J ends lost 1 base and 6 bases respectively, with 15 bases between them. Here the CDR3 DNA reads TGTGCCAGCAGCTTAGTTTTAGGGGGTGACGCCGGGGAGCTGTTTTTT. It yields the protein CASSLVLGGDAGELFF.

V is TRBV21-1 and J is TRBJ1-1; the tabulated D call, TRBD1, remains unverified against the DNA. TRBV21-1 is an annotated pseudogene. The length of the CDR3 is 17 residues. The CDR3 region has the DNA TGTGCCAGCAGCAAAGAAATACCCCAGGGAAAGAACACTGAAGCTTTCTTT. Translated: CASSKEIPQGKNTEAFF.

This CDR3 reads CASSLGQGNYGYTF. CDR3 nucleotide sequence: TGCGCCAGCAGCTTGGGACAGGGGAACTATGGCTACACCTTC. This chain connects TRBV5-1 to TRBJ1-2; 8 bases are shared with TRBD1. V lost 0 bases to trimming and J lost 2 bases; unmatched junction nucleotides: 0. Germline CDR1 is SGHRS and CDR2 is YFSETQ. The CDR3 is 14 amino acids.

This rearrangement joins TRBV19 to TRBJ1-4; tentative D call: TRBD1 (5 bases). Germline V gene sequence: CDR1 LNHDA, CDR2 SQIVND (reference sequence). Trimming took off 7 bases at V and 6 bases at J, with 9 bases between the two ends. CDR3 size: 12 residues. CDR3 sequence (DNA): TGTGCCAGTAAGGGGATTGATGAAAAACTGTTTTTT. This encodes CASKGIDEKLFF.

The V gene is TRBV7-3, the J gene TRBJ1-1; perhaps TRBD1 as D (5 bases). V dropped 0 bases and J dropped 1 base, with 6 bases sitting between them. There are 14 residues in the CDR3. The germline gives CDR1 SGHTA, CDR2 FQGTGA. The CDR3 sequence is CASSLTRGNTEAFF. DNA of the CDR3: TGTGCCAGCAGCTTAACTAGGGGGAACACTGAAGCTTTCTTT.

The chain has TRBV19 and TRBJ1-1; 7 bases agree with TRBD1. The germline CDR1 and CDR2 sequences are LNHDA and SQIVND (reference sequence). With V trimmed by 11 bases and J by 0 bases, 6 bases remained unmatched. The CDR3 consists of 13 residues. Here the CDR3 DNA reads TGTGCCTGCCGGGACAGCATGAACACTGAAGCTTTCTTT. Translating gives CACRDSMNTEAFF.

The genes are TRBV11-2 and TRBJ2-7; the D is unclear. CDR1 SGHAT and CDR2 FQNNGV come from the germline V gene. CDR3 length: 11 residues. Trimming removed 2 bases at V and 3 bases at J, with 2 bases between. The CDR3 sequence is CASSLYYEQYF. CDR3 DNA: TGTGCCAGCAGCTTATACTACGAGCAGTACTTC.

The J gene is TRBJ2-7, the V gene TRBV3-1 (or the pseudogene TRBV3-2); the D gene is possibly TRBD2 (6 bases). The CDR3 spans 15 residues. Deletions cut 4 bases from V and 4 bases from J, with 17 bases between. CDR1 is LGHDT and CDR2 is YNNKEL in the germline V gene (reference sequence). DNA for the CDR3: TGTGCCAGCAGCCCCTTTGGCGGGGTTATTTACGAGCAGTACTTC. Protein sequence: CASSPFGGVIYEQYF.

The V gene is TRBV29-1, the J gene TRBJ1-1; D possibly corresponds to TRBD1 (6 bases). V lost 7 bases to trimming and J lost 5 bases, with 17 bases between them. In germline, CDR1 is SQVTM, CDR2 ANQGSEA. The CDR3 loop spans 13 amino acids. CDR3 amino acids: CSATRQETTEAFF. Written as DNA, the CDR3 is TGCAGCGCCACGCGACAGGAGACAACTGAAGCTTTCTTT.

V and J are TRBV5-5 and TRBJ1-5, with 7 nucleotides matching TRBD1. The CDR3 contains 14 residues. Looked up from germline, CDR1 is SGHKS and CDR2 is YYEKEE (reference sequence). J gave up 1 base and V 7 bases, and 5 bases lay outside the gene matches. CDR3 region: CASQGQSSNQPQHF. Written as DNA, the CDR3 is TGTGCCAGCCAGGGACAGTCGAGCAATCAGCCCCAGCATTTT.

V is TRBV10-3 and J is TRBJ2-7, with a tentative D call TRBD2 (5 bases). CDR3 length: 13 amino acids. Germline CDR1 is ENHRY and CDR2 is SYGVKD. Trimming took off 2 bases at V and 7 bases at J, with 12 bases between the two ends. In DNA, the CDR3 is TGTGCCATCAGTGAGGCCTGGAGAGGGGAGCAGTACTTC. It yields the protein CAISEAWRGEQYF.